This TCR beta chain stems from a study of vaccination effects on CD4 cells after COVID-19. The ViraFEST assay expanded antigen-specific CD4+ T cells with viral peptide pools before sequencing. With about ten days of culture completed, CD4+ T cells were isolated. Among the vaccine recipients, none had a prior SARS-CoV-2 infection, and nucleocapsid antibodies were negative. On day 3 and again on day 7, half the medium was replaced with IL-2 medium. As concerns this clone: What it binds is not known.

Findings and limits, study-wide: Vaccine- and infection-induced clones showed marked clonal contraction late following vaccination. Missing from the study were early post-infection timepoints, and its convalescent patients were few.

Repertoires were generated with immunoSEQ multiplex PCR, while TCRdb's copy carries only in-frame clones and drops some. In the table there are tens of thousands of clones, approximately 69% of which are singletons. The ends were cut back, 8 bases at V and 2 bases at J, with 10 bases in the middle. This CDR3 contains 13 residues. Germline loops: CDR1 SNHLY, CDR2 FYNNEI. The rearrangement uses TRBV2 and TRBJ1-5; a weak D match, TRBD1 (5 bases). Sequencing used CD4+ T cells from PBMCs cultured with SARS-CoV-2 spike peptides, obtained before COVID-19 vaccination. This TCR was sampled from a human donor who received a COVID-19 vaccine. The CDR3 region is CASGDQGNQPQHF. Here the CDR3 DNA reads TGTGCCAGCGGGGACCAGGGCAATCAGCCCCAGCATTTT.